The 4 T cell receptor beta chains below come from one sample, sequenced in a study of T cells in localized non-small cell lung cancer. The protocol was immunoSEQ multiplex PCR, while the TCRdb copy is restricted to in-frame clones and leaves out a portion. The sample shows about 24,000 clones, around nine tenths of them seen only once. The input for sequencing was PBMCs, taken before any cancer treatment. Source of these receptors: a man aged 40 to 70 with stage II lung adenocarcinoma.

The chain carries TRBV28 and TRBJ2-1; no clear D gene. This CDR3 comprises 11 residues. With 4 bases removed from V and 9 bases from J, the gap between germline ends came to 7 bases. The V gene's germline CDR1 is MDHEN and CDR2 SYDVKM. CDR3 amino acids: CASSSPREQFF. In DNA form, the CDR3 reads TGTGCCAGCAGTTCTCCCCGTGAGCAGTTCTTC.

This clone was observed a few times. The gene calls are TRBV27 and TRBJ1-2; D not certain. Germline CDR1 is MNHEY and CDR2 is SMNVEV (reference sequence). This CDR3 comprises 13 residues. The V gene lost 4 bases and the J gene lost 0 bases, with 6 bases spanning the gap. The CDR3 is CASSYDTNYGYTF. CDR3 in DNA: TGTGCCAGCAGTTACGACACTAACTATGGCTACACCTTC.

This sequence joins TRBV6-1 and TRBJ2-3, with TRBD1 matching 8 bases. This CDR3 is built from 12 residues. From germline, CDR1 is MNHNS and CDR2 SASEGT. V dropped 6 bases and J dropped 6; count of bases not matched to a gene: 2. The CDR3 reads CASRGQEDTQYF. As DNA, the CDR3 is TGTGCCAGCAGGGGACAGGAGGATACGCAGTATTTT.

V is TRBV6-5 and J is TRBJ1-6; tentatively, D is TRBD1 (6 bases). The CDR3 spans 15 residues. CDR1 is MNHEY and CDR2 is SVGAGI in the germline V gene. Trimming removed 2 bases at V and 2 bases at J, with 7 bases between. CDR3 region: CASSYGGPYNSPLHF. In DNA, the CDR3 is TGTGCCAGCAGTTACGGGGGCCCCTATAATTCACCCCTCCACTTT.